A selection of T cell receptor beta chains follows, all from one sample in a study of blood T cell repertoires in COVID-19. TCRdb's table, derived via immunoSEQ multiplex PCR, lists solely in-frame clones and lacks some. This sample yields some 140,000 clones, of which 88% are seen a single time; approximately 2.3% belongs to the top ten. The specimen sequenced was peripheral blood. The receptors stem from a man between 65 and 79 years old with active COVID-19. CDR3s include the opening cysteine and the closing phenylalanine or tryptophan. The order of the fields is J gene, clone size, CDR3 length, V gene, D gene, CDR3 DNA, CDR3 protein. The D gene is left open where the match is weak. Clone size appears in some rows only: once, few, many, or a class for an expanded clone.

TRBJ2-3 | NA | 12 | TRBV28 | TRBD1 | TGTGCCAGCAGTGGGACAGCCGGTACGCAGTATTTT | CASSGTAGTQYF
TRBJ1-6 | NA | 16 | TRBV18 | TRBD1 | TGTGCCAGCTCGCTAGAACAGACAGGGAGCAATTCACCCCTCCACTTT | CASSLEQTGSNSPLHF
TRBJ2-7 | NA | 16 | TRBV7-2 | TRBD2 | TGTGCCAGCAGCCTGTGGACTAGCGGGAGGTCGTACGAGCAGTACTTC | CASSLWTSGRSYEQYF
TRBJ1-6 | NA | 14 | TRBV9 | NA | TGTGCCAGCAGCGTCAGGGCGTCGAATTCACCCCTCCACTTT | CASSVRASNSPLHF
TRBJ2-1 | NA | 13 | TRBV7-8 | NA | TGTGCCAGCAGCTTAGCTTGGCGGGATGAGCAGTTCTTC | CASSLAWRDEQFF
TRBJ2-7 | few | 15 | TRBV4-2 | TRBD2 | TGTGCCAGCAGCCAAGTGCGGGGGGTCTCCTACGAGCAGTACTTC | CASSQVRGVSYEQYF
TRBJ1-2 | NA | 13 | TRBV2 | TRBD1 | TGTGCCAGCTCCACACAGGGGCGTGATGGCTACACCTTC | CASSTQGRDGYTF
TRBJ1-5 | once | 14 | TRBV10-3 | NA | TGTGCCATCAGCCCTGGACAGAACAATCAGCCCCAGCATTTT | CAISPGQNNQPQHF
TRBJ2-7 | NA | 15 | TRBV6-2/TRBV6-3 | NA | TGTGCCAGCAGTTGGTCGGGCAGGGTTATCGACGAGCAGTACTTC | CASSWSGRVIDEQYF
TRBJ1-6 | few | 13 | TRBV27 | TRBD1 | TGTGCCAGCAGCCGGGACAGCTATTCACCCCTCCACTTT | CASSRDSYSPLHF
TRBJ1-1 | NA | 14 | TRBV18 | NA | TGTGCCAGCTCACCCGGCGGGTTACCCTATGAAGCTTTCTTT | CASSPGGLPYEAFF
TRBJ1-6 | NA | 13 | TRBV12-3/TRBV12-4 | NA | TGTGCCAGCAGCCTTTTACAAAATTCACCCCTCCACTTT | CASSLLQNSPLHF
TRBJ2-2 | NA | 15 | TRBV4-2 | NA | TGTGCCAGCAGCCAAGCCCCCTCGGGGAACGGGGAGCTGTTTTTT | CASSQAPSGNGELFF
TRBJ2-7 | NA | 15 | TRBV11-1 | TRBD1 | TGTGCCAGCAGCGCTAGACAGGGGGCCACCAGCGAGCAGTACTTC | CASSARQGATSEQYF
TRBJ2-7 | NA | 16 | TRBV11-2 | TRBD1 | TGTGCCAGCAGCTTAGTTGTGACAGGGGGGAACAACGAGCAGTACTTC | CASSLVVTGGNNEQYF
TRBJ1-5 | NA | 17 | TRBV19 | NA | TGTGCCAGTAGTGCCTCGCGGGGCCTCGGGGTTAATCAGCCCCAGCATTTT | CASSASRGLGVNQPQHF
TRBJ2-5 | NA | 17 | TRBV6-2/TRBV6-3 | TRBD2 | TGTGCCAGCAGTTACGGAGGACTAGCGGGAGTTCAAGAGACCCAGTACTTC | CASSYGGLAGVQETQYF